The 14 T cell receptor beta chains in this list originate from one sample, sequenced in a study of T-cell reconstitution after alpha-beta-depleted transplantation in children. It was with unique molecular identifiers that the TCRbeta library was prepared. TCRdb re-called the PCR reads through MiXCR, storing one row per CDR3 protein. There are about 460,000 distinct CDR3 sequences in the sample; around 13% occur only once, and about 5.6% lies in the top ten. The sample consisted of PBMCs from the stem cell graft donor, taken from the stem cell graft. Source of these receptors: a human donor who donated a stem cell graft to a child with combined immunodeficiency.

The chain carries TRBV10-3 and TRBJ2-7; 10 nucleotides match TRBD2. This CDR3 contains 16 residues. Germline V CDR1 and CDR2: ENHRY, SYGVKD. The J segment lost 5 bases and the V segment lost 3 bases, leaving 10 bases of the junction unmatched. The CDR3 protein is CAISDESGRAPNEQYF. CDR3 bases: TGTGCCATCAGTGACGAAAGCGGGAGGGCCCCGAACGAGCAGTACTTC.

This clonotype occurred many times. The chain joins TRBV12-3 or TRBV12-4 to TRBJ2-5; 9 positions match TRBD2. V shed 3 bases, J shed 1 base, and the junction held 9 bases outside the gene matches. This CDR3 is built from 17 residues. CDR3 DNA sequence: TGTGCCAGCAGTTTGGCGGGAGGGGGAATAATCCAAGAGACCCAGTACTTC. Translated, it gives CASSLAGGGIIQETQYF.

The chain recombines TRBV25-1 with TRBJ1-5, with D possibly TRBD1 on 5 matching bases. CDR1 is MGHDK and CDR2 is SYGVNS in the germline V gene. Trimming stripped 6 bases from V and 2 bases from J, with 14 bases between. The length of the CDR3 is 15 residues. The CDR3 loop is CASSRDLWGNQPQHF. CDR3 coding DNA: TGTGCCAGCAGCCGGGACCTGTGGGGCAATCAGCCCCAGCATTTT.

This clonotype was seen a handful of times. V usage is TRBV20-1 and J usage is TRBJ1-2; 9 bases agree with TRBD1. With 6 bases clipped from V and 7 bases from J, the junction kept 9 bases outside the gene matches. CDR3 length: 13 amino acids. Germline V gives CDR1 DFQATT, CDR2 SNEGSKA (reference sequence). CDR3 protein: CSAPTTGGVGYTF. In DNA, the CDR3 is TGCAGTGCCCCGACTACAGGGGGCGTTGGCTACACCTTC.

This clonotype has a handful of counts. V gene TRBV12-3 or TRBV12-4 combines with J gene TRBJ2-1; D is undetermined. The CDR3 is 13 amino acids. V was shortened by 3 bases and J by 5 bases, with 8 bases between the two germline ends. DNA of the CDR3: TGTGCCAGCAGTTTGTATCCCGACAATGAGCAGTTCTTC. It codes for CASSLYPDNEQFF.

Ten or more counts support this clonotype. V usage is TRBV9 and J usage is TRBJ2-1, with 7 bases aligning to TRBD2. From germline, CDR1 is SGDLS and CDR2 YYNGEE. V lost 4 bases, J lost 6 bases, and 7 bases stayed unmatched. The CDR3 covers 14 residues. This CDR3 reads CASSTPGGSNEQFF. The CDR3 DNA reads as TGTGCCAGCAGCACCCCGGGCGGGAGCAATGAGCAGTTCTTC.

This chain connects TRBV2 to TRBJ2-1; 8 nucleotides match TRBD2. After removal of 2 bases from V and 3 bases from J, the junction contained 6 bases not matched to a gene. This CDR3 spans 16 amino acids. Germline CDR1 SNHLY, CDR2 FYNNEI. The CDR3 region has the DNA TGTGCCAGCAGTGAAATGGGCGGGAGGTTCTACAATGAGCAGTTCTTC. It specifies CASSEMGGRFYNEQFF.

The chain has TRBV29-1 and TRBJ2-2; no clear D gene. Germline V lookup: CDR1 SQVTM, CDR2 ANQGSEA. The CDR3 length is 15 residues. V shed 0 bases and J shed 1 base, with 9 bases lying between them. CDR3 DNA sequence: TGCAGCGTTGAAGAACCCGAAAAGAACACCGGGGAGCTGTTTTTT. Protein sequence: CSVEEPEKNTGELFF.

This clonotype was counted only a few times. V usage is TRBV20-1 and J usage is TRBJ1-2; D might be TRBD1 (5 bases). Trimming took off 3 bases at V and 3 bases at J, with 11 bases between the two ends. Germline CDR1 and CDR2: DFQATT and SNEGSKA (reference sequence). The CDR3 sequence is 13 residues long. CDR3 in amino acids: CSASNRPYYGYTF. The CDR3 coding sequence is TGCAGTGCTAGTAACAGGCCCTACTATGGCTACACCTTC.

The chain joins TRBV6-2 or TRBV6-3 to TRBJ2-7, with 8 positions matching TRBD1. Germline V lookup: CDR1 MNHEY, CDR2 SVGEGT. The CDR3 length is 14 residues. J was trimmed by 2 bases and V by 5 bases; bases with no gene match: 5. The CDR3 protein is CASSPQDRAYEQYF. The CDR3 nucleotides read TGTGCCAGCAGTCCCCAGGACAGGGCCTACGAGCAGTACTTC.

V is TRBV2 and J is TRBJ2-7, with D possibly TRBD1 on 5 matching bases. V shed 1 base and J shed 3 bases, with 13 bases lying between them. This CDR3 has 15 residues. Germline CDR1 reads SNHLY; CDR2 reads FYNNEI. The CDR3 DNA sequence: TGTGCCAGCAGTGAAGTAATGCGGACATACTACGAGCAGTACTTC. Translating gives CASSEVMRTYYEQYF.

The CDR3 sequence is CASGTRDRTYNEQFF. Here the CDR3 DNA reads TGTGCCAGCGGAACCCGGGACAGGACCTACAATGAGCAGTTCTTC. The V call is TRBV6-1, the J call TRBJ2-1; TRBD1 aligns across 8 bases. Germline values: CDR1 MNHNS, CDR2 SASEGT. With V trimmed by 8 bases and J by 2 bases, 8 bases remained unmatched. CDR3 length: 15 residues.

Many counts were recorded for this clonotype. The genes are TRBV10-3 and TRBJ2-7; 8 nucleotides line up with TRBD1. Germline trimming cut 5 bases from V and 4 bases from J; bases unmatched to any gene: 13. Germline CDR1 reads ENHRY; CDR2 reads SYGVKD. The CDR3 runs to 16 residues. The DNA for the CDR3 is TGTGCCATCAGTACACGTTACCGGGACAGGAATTACGAGCAGTACTTC. It encodes CAISTRYRDRNYEQYF.

This clonotype was observed a few times. CDR3 nucleotide sequence: TGTGCCAGCAGCTACAGGGTAGGGGTGAACACTGAAGCTTTCTTT. It codes for CASSYRVGVNTEAFF. The chain couples TRBV11-3 to TRBJ1-1; D possibly corresponds to TRBD1 (6 bases). The CDR3 loop spans 15 amino acids. V was clipped by 4 bases and J by 0 bases, with 12 bases between them. Germline values: CDR1 SGHNT, CDR2 YENEEA.